This entry is about one T cell receptor (beta chain). Its antigen is undetermined. Germline V gives CDR1 MNHEY, CDR2 SVGAGI. Trimming removed 6 bases at V and 14 bases at J, with 17 bases between. This CDR3 region has 12 residues. This record comes from a study of lymphopenia after photon versus proton radiotherapy. Study findings and constraints: A bigger post-nadir fall in TCR diversity correlated inversely with survival time in deceased patients. Relative stability marked proton patients; photon patients lost diversity and naive cells. Authors raise, but do not show, better survival with proton therapy. Post-nadir diversity loss with photons came from oligoclonal expansion, particularly CD8+ Temra cells.

The table came from immunoSEQ multiplex PCR; TCRdb's copy has only in-frame clones and leaves some out. The sample consists of approximately 91,000 clones, about 83% of them appearing once. The chain is built from TRBV6-5 and TRBJ2-1, with TRBD2 as a possible D gene (5 bases). The source was peripheral blood, collected from a patient treated with proton-based radiotherapy. The clonotype comes from a man aged 55-75 years with pancreatic cancer. The DNA of the CDR3 is TGTGCCAGCAGGCTACCTAGCTCTCGGGAGTTCTTC. Residues: CASRLPSSREFF.